Below, one T cell receptor beta chain is given with its context. Antigen: not known. Study observations and caveats: The larger cohort examined one V-J beta rearrangement, not whole repertoires.

The CDR3 has 13 amino acids. Trimming removed 6 bases at V and 15 bases at J, with 21 bases between. The germline V gene has CDR1 MNHEY and CDR2 SMNVEV (reference sequence). After constant-region reverse-primer amplification, full-length variable regions underwent semi-nested PCR with Nested Universal Primer A. TCRdb recomputed calls from the 5' RACE reads with MiXCR, one row per CDR3 protein. The table lists fewer than 55,000 distinct CDR3 sequences, 22% of them singletons. Treg sorting used a CD4+CD25+CD127-/low gate. Sequences were obtained from Tregs sorted from a lymph node. The J gene is TRBJ2-1, the V gene TRBV27, with unresolved D. The clonotype comes from a female donor with breast cancer. The CDR3: CASSFLPGNLRFF. DNA of the CDR3: TGTGCCAGCAGCTTTCTCCCCGGTAATCTACGGTTCTTC.